The 3 T cell receptor beta chains reported below all come from one sample, sequenced in a study of cytomegalovirus exposure and HLA in healthy donors. The primer mix had 60 Vbeta and 13 Jbeta primers. Assay: immunoSEQ multiplex PCR; the TCRdb copy retains only in-frame clones and omits some. The table lists 150,000 to 200,000 clones, 77% of them singletons, with approximately 1.3% in the top ten. The sequencing sample was made of PBMCs. All receptors derive from a man between 18 and 29 years old in good health and CMV-seronegative.

V usage is TRBV2 and J usage is TRBJ2-1, with D possibly being TRBD2 (5 bases). V lost 4 bases to trimming and J lost 4 bases, with 11 bases between them. The V gene's germline CDR1 is SNHLY and CDR2 FYNNEI. The CDR3 is made up of 14 amino acids. The CDR3 sequence is CASSGRSFYNEQFF. CDR3 sequence (DNA): TGTGCCAGCAGTGGGAGGAGCTTTTACAATGAGCAGTTCTTC.

The chain combines TRBV6-6 with TRBJ1-4; a possible D gene is TRBD1 (6 bases). The V gene lost 5 bases and the J gene lost 8 bases, with 12 bases spanning the gap. The CDR3 length is 13 residues. Germline lookup yields CDR1 MNHNY and CDR2 SVGAGI (reference sequence). CDR3 residues: CASSTQGHEKLFF. For the CDR3, the DNA is TGTGCCAGCAGTACTCAGGGACACGAAAAACTGTTTTTT.

V is TRBV15 and J is TRBJ2-7; possible D gene TRBD1, 6 bases. V lost 0 bases to trimming and J lost 6 bases, with 15 bases between them. Germline CDR1 reads LNHNV; CDR2 reads YYDKDF (reference sequence). The CDR3 length is 15 residues. CDR3 sequence reads: CATSRDQRGGTEQYF. DNA of the CDR3: TGTGCCACCAGCAGAGATCAAAGAGGGGGAACCGAGCAGTACTTC. Using reference TRBV15 and TRBJ2-7 for the parts outside the CDR3, the full variable domain is DAMVIQNPRYQVTQFGKPVTLSCSQTLNHNVMYWYQQKSSQAPKLLFHYYDKDFNNEADTPDNFQSRRPNTSFCFLDIRSPGLGDTAMYLCATSRDQRGGTEQYFGPGTRLTVT.